Given below is one TCR beta chain in context. Germline V gene data show CDR1 as LGHNA and CDR2 as YNFKEQ. The CDR3 runs 20 residues. V shed 0 bases, J shed 4 bases, and the junction held 18 bases outside the gene matches. The data were taken from a study of T-cell memory formation after mild COVID-19. A 5'RACE reaction primed in the constant segment made cDNA libraries of TCR alpha and TCR beta, and these carried sample barcodes and UMIs. TCRdb redid the calling of the 5' RACE reads with MiXCR, one entry per CDR3 protein. The table records 450,000 to 650,000 distinct CDR3 sequences, approximately 19% of them present only once.

The sample taken for sequencing was PBMCs or a T cell subset sorted from them (not recorded which). The sequence came from an adult woman who had mild COVID-19 (a few samples of this study predate the infection). Cell type and time point are not known. The J gene is TRBJ2-1, the V gene TRBV4-2, with 7 bases lining up with TRBD1. The DNA of the CDR3 is TGTGCCAGCAGCCAAGAAGGGGCCAGATACCGGGACAGAAGTTACAATGAGCAGTTCTTC. The encoded protein is CASSQEGARYRDRSYNEQFF.